This T cell receptor beta chain appears in the sequencing data of a study of blood T cell repertoires in COVID-19. Study context: T cells, B-cell-depleted T cells, or PBMCs supplied cDNA or gDNA.

Germline-derived CDR1 and CDR2 are SGHKS and YYEKEE (reference sequence). V lost 4 bases and J lost 2; bases outside the gene matches: 11. This CDR3 is 16 amino acids long. Sequenced by immunoSEQ multiplex PCR; TCRdb stores in-frame clones only, minus some. The profile shows some 62,000 clones, 70% to 85% of them singletons. The clonotype originates from a woman older than 75 with active or convalescent COVID-19. Material: peripheral blood. The chain carries TRBV5-5 and TRBJ2-7; TRBD2 aligns across 8 bases. The CDR3 nucleotides are TGTGCCAGCAGCCCCCTAGGGGGACTAGTTCCCTACGAGCAGTACTTC. Translation: CASSPLGGLVPYEQYF.